A single sample gave rise to the 18 T cell receptor beta chains below, sequenced in a study of response to subunit inactivated influenza vaccine. TCRdb re-called the RT-PCR reads with MiXCR, one entry per CDR3 protein. The sample holds roughly 700,000 distinct CDR3 sequences, 14% seen once. The material was PBMCs from blood, obtained around two weeks before vaccination. The receptors come from a man in his fifties or sixties who received an inactivated influenza vaccine.

The chain carries TRBV6-1 and TRBJ1-2; TRBD1 matches at 8 bases. CDR1 and CDR2 (germline): MNHNS, SASEGT. V was clipped by 5 bases and J by 8 bases; unmatched bases: 10. This CDR3 region has 14 residues. The CDR3 coding sequence is TGTGCCAGCAGTACCCTATCAGGGGGCGAGGGCTACACCTTC. Protein: CASSTLSGGEGYTF.

The chain links TRBV5-6 to TRBJ2-2; the D is unclear. V gave up 1 base and J gave up 5 bases, with 15 bases separating them. CDR3 length: 16 residues. Germline CDR1 is SGHDT and CDR2 is YYEEEE. As DNA, the CDR3 is TGTGCCAGCAGCTTGTTTACCGATGCGACAACCGGGGAGCTGTTTTTT. Translated, it gives CASSLFTDATTGELFF.

The chain has TRBV7-9 and TRBJ2-1, with 9 bases that match TRBD1. The CDR3 loop spans 15 amino acids. Losses at the gene ends were 4 bases for V and 7 bases for J; bases not matched to a gene: 8. Germline V gives CDR1 SEHNR, CDR2 FQNEAQ (reference sequence). This chain's CDR3 is CASSSDRGAWNEQFF. CDR3 nucleotides: TGTGCCAGCAGCTCAGACAGGGGGGCGTGGAATGAGCAGTTCTTC. The whole variable domain, filled in from reference TRBV7-9 and TRBJ2-1, reads DTGVSQNPRHKITKRGQNVTFRCDPISEHNRLYWYRQTLGQGPEFLTYFQNEAQLEKSRLLSDRFSAERPKGSFSTLEIQRTEQGDSAMYLCASSSDRGAWNEQFFGPGTRLTVL.

This clonotype was found a few times. The genes are TRBV7-9 and TRBJ2-4; 9 bases agree with TRBD1. This CDR3 has 17 amino acids. V gave up 3 bases and J gave up 4 bases; unmatched junction bases: 10. Germline V gene sequence: CDR1 SEHNR, CDR2 FQNEAQ (reference sequence). The CDR3 protein is CASSFLRGGQGKNIQYF. In nucleotides, the CDR3 is TGTGCCAGCAGCTTCCTCAGAGGAGGACAGGGGAAAAACATTCAGTACTTC.

The CDR3 DNA sequence: TGTGCCAGCAGCTCACCTTCCGATGAGCAGTTCTTC. Its translation is CASSSPSDEQFF. The J gene is TRBJ2-1, the V gene TRBV7-8; D is undetermined. The CDR3 is made up of 12 amino acids. Per germline, CDR1 SGHVS and CDR2 FQNEAQ. V lost 4 bases, J lost 8 bases, and 9 bases lay in between.

The table lists this clonotype with many counts. This chain links TRBV9 with TRBJ1-3; D is unresolved. The CDR3 covers 15 residues. Trimming removed 0 bases at V and 3 bases at J, with 10 bases between. Germline V gene lookup returns CDR1 SGDLS and CDR2 YYNGEE. The CDR3 spells CASSVDSNDGNTIYF. CDR3 coding DNA: TGTGCCAGCAGCGTAGACAGTAACGATGGAAACACCATATATTTT.

This clonotype was seen only a few times. The chain uses TRBV5-6 and TRBJ2-1; the D call may be TRBD1 or TRBD2 (5 bases each). V lost 4 bases to trimming and J lost 6 bases, with 11 bases between them. The CDR3 is 13 amino acids. Germline CDR1 is SGHDT and CDR2 is YYEEEE. The CDR3 DNA reads TGTGCCAGCAGCAACGGGACCGGCAATGAGCAGTTCTTC. Translating gives CASSNGTGNEQFF.

This clonotype turned up a few times. V and J are TRBV2 and TRBJ1-6; D is ambiguous. Trimming removed 8 bases from V and 5 bases from J, with 13 bases in between. Looked up from germline, CDR1 is SNHLY and CDR2 is FYNNEI. CDR3 length: 14 residues. CDR3 sequence (DNA): TGTGCCAGCCGCATAGAATCAAATAATTCACCCCTCCACTTT. Encoded protein: CASRIESNNSPLHF. The complete variable domain, with remaining parts taken from reference TRBV2 and TRBJ1-6, reads EPEVTQTPSHQVTQMGQEVILRCVPISNHLYFYWYRQILGQKVEFLVSFYNNEISEKSEIFDDQFSVERPDGSNFTLKIRSTKLEDSAMYFCASRIESNNSPLHFGNGTRLTVT.

This chain links TRBV11-2 with TRBJ2-3; 10 bases are a match to TRBD2. Germline-derived CDR1 and CDR2 are SGHAT and FQNNGV. This CDR3 is built from 16 residues. V lost 5 bases to trimming and J lost 2 bases; unmatched junction nucleotides: 7. In DNA, the CDR3 is TGTGCCAGCAGCGCGAATAGCGGGGGGTTCACAGATACGCAGTATTTT. This translates into CASSANSGGFTDTQYF.

This clonotype was found a few times. V gene TRBV3-1 combines with J gene TRBJ2-5, with 12 bases fitting TRBD2. With V trimmed by 4 bases and J by 2 bases, 8 bases remained unmatched. In germline, CDR1 is LGHDT, CDR2 YNNKEL (reference sequence). The CDR3 loop spans 17 amino acids. The CDR3 sequence is CASSRQRTSGAQETQYF. The CDR3 DNA reads TGTGCCAGCAGCCGACAAAGGACTAGCGGGGCACAAGAGACCCAGTACTTC.

The CDR3 spells CSVAGTGSSYNEQFF. In nucleotides, the CDR3 is TGCAGCGTCGCCGGGACAGGGAGCTCCTACAATGAGCAGTTCTTC. V and J are TRBV29-1 and TRBJ2-1; the match to TRBD1 covers 9 bases. From germline, CDR1 is SQVTM and CDR2 ANQGSEA. The length of the CDR3 is 15 residues. Trimming took 6 bases from V and 0 from J; bases not matched to a gene: 6.

The table lists this clonotype with a few counts. The V and J genes are TRBV6-1 and TRBJ2-3; 9 bases agree with TRBD1. There are 17 residues in the CDR3. The V and J ends lost 2 bases and 4 bases, in that order; junction bases with no gene match: 10. CDR1 is MNHNS, CDR2 SASEGT, per germline. The CDR3 is CASSESLGTGTADTQYF. The CDR3 bases are TGTGCCAGCAGTGAAAGCTTAGGGACAGGGACGGCAGATACGCAGTATTTT.

The chain has TRBV15 and TRBJ2-5; perhaps D is TRBD1 or TRBD2 (6 bases each). Trimming removed 5 bases from V and 9 bases from J, with 19 bases in between. Germline CDR1 reads LNHNV; CDR2 reads YYDKDF (reference sequence). This CDR3 is 14 amino acids long. The CDR3 DNA sequence: TGTGCCACCAGCCAAAATCGAGGGGGGAGTTCCCAGTACTTC. Protein: CATSQNRGGSSQYF.

This clonotype appeared a few times. The chain carries TRBV7-3 and TRBJ2-2, with 14 bases matching TRBD2. The CDR3 runs to 18 residues. The V gene end was trimmed by 1 base and the J gene end by 8 bases; junction bases not matched to a gene: 9. In germline, CDR1 is SGHTA, CDR2 FQGTGA. The CDR3 is CASSLNPGLAGVGGELFF. In DNA, the CDR3 is TGTGCCAGCAGCTTAAACCCGGGACTAGCGGGAGTAGGTGGGGAGCTGTTTTTT.

The gene calls are TRBV6-1 and TRBJ2-3; D may correspond to TRBD1 or TRBD2 (5 bases each). The CDR3 contains 15 residues. Trimming took 5 bases from V and 1 from J, leaving 13 bases between them. CDR1 and CDR2 (germline): MNHNS, SASEGT. CDR3: CASSLRDAGTDTQYF. The CDR3 DNA follows: TGTGCCAGCAGTCTCCGGGACGCCGGCACAGATACGCAGTATTTT.

CDR3 sequence reads: CSAAPGQYTGELFF. The CDR3 nucleotides are TGCAGTGCTGCACCGGGACAGTACACCGGGGAGCTGTTTTTT. The chain links TRBV20-1 to TRBJ2-2; TRBD1 matches 7 bases. CDR1 is DFQATT, CDR2 SNEGSKA, per germline (reference sequence). V lost 5 bases, J lost 3 bases, and 6 bases stayed unmatched. The CDR3 has 14 residues.

The CDR3 spells CASSPLGGGDNEQFF. The CDR3 nucleotides read TGTGCCAGCTCACCACTGGGGGGCGGAGACAATGAGCAGTTCTTC. The gene calls are TRBV18 and TRBJ2-1; D is possibly TRBD1 or TRBD2 (6 bases each). CDR3 length: 15 amino acids. Germline V gives CDR1 KGHSH, CDR2 LQKENI. V shed 1 base and J shed 5 bases, with 12 bases lying between them. Full variable domain (remainder filled in from reference TRBV18 and TRBJ2-1): NAGVMQNPRHLVRRRGQEARLRCSPMKGHSHVYWYRQLPEEGLKFMVYLQKENIIDESGMPKERFSAEFPKEGPSILRIQQVVRGDSAAYFCASSPLGGGDNEQFFGPGTRLTVL.

This clonotype was found a few times. This rearrangement joins TRBV7-8 to TRBJ2-7; no definite D call. The CDR3 contains 13 residues. Trimming removed 5 bases at V and 3 bases at J, with 11 bases between. The germline V gene encodes CDR1 SGHVS and CDR2 FQNEAQ. This CDR3 is CASSHKDVYEQYF. The CDR3 DNA reads as TGTGCCAGCAGCCATAAGGATGTCTACGAGCAGTACTTC.